These 32 T cell receptor beta chains were sequenced from one sample in a study of human T cells and chemical hapten exposure. Time point: patch test 1, 2 weeks after DPC sensitization. Treatment specified: therapeutic diphenylcyclopropenone sensitization with weekly scalp DPC. MiXCR, applied by TCRdb to the RACE reads, yields one record per CDR3 protein. In the table there are over 75,000 distinct CDR3 sequences, around 7.8% of which are singletons. Specimen: whole blood, collected in connection with sensitization to the hapten diphenylcyclopropenone (DPC). These receptor sequences come from a woman aged 30 to 39 with alopecia areata. Some clones in this sample may be carry-over from other donors' samples.

The rearrangement joins TRBV7-9 to TRBJ2-1, with TRBD1 identical over 9 bases. CDR1 and CDR2 (germline): SEHNR, FQNEAQ (reference sequence). The CDR3 consists of 16 residues. J gave up 3 bases and V 2 bases, and 5 bases lay outside the gene matches. For the CDR3, the DNA is TGTGCCAGCAGCTTATCCGGGACAGGGAGCTACAATGAGCAGTTCTTC. Protein: CASSLSGTGSYNEQFF.

This clonotype was seen ten or more times. The V and J genes are TRBV12-3 or TRBV12-4 and TRBJ2-2; a weak D match, TRBD2 (5 bases). Trimming removed 7 bases at V and 5 bases at J, with 8 bases between. The CDR3 covers 12 residues. Here the CDR3 DNA reads TGTGCCAGCATGGGAGCTACCGGGGAGCTGTTTTTT. Its translation: CASMGATGELFF.

This clonotype has a count of ten or more. This chain joins TRBV7-9 and TRBJ2-5, with a weak D call TRBD1 (6 bases). Trimming removed 4 bases at V and 3 bases at J, with 24 bases between. The CDR3 has 18 residues. Germline CDR1 reads SEHNR; CDR2 reads FQNEAQ (reference sequence). CDR3 amino acids: CASSSQTGSVKGKETQYF. The CDR3 region has the DNA TGTGCCAGCAGCTCCCAAACAGGGTCGGTAAAAGGTAAAGAGACCCAGTACTTC.

This clonotype occurred a few times. The CDR3 spells CAITKGGGETQYF. The CDR3 coding sequence is TGTGCCATCACCAAAGGGGGGGGAGAGACCCAGTACTTC. The rearrangement links TRBV10-3 to TRBJ2-5, with a weak D call TRBD2 (7 bases). V lost 7 bases and J 4 bases, leaving 13 bases between the germline ends. The length of the CDR3 is 13 residues. From germline, CDR1 is ENHRY and CDR2 SYGVKD.

This clonotype occurred a few times. The chain has TRBV12-3 or TRBV12-4 and TRBJ1-2; D possibly corresponds to TRBD1 (6 bases). V was pared by 7 bases and J by 1 base, with 10 bases between. The CDR3 is 13 amino acids. The CDR3 loop reads CASKRQVNYGYTF. CDR3 nucleotides: TGTGCCAGCAAAAGACAGGTTAACTATGGCTACACCTTC.

This clonotype was observed many times. The rearrangement uses TRBV11-2 and TRBJ1-3; 8 nucleotides align to TRBD1. V shed 5 bases and J 2 bases; nucleotides not matched to a gene: 5. CDR3 length: 15 amino acids. In germline, CDR1 is SGHAT, CDR2 FQNNGV. CDR3 DNA sequence: TGTGCCAGCAGCGCATGGGGACAGGCTGGAAACACCATATATTTT. It specifies CASSAWGQAGNTIYF.

J is TRBJ2-3 and V is TRBV6-5; 9 bases map to TRBD2. V dropped 6 bases and J dropped 2; count of bases not matched to a gene: 9. Germline CDR1 and CDR2: MNHEY and SVGAGI. The CDR3 is made up of 16 amino acids. The CDR3 DNA reads as TGTGCCAGCAGCCGTGGGGCTAGCGGGGACACAGATACGCAGTATTTT. It specifies CASSRGASGDTDTQYF.

This clonotype has a count of ten or more. The chain recombines TRBV30 with TRBJ1-5; no clear D gene. This CDR3 has 13 residues. CDR1 GTSNPN and CDR2 SVGIG come from the germline V gene (reference sequence). Trimming stripped 1 base from V and 6 bases from J, with 10 bases between. DNA of the CDR3: TGTGCCTGGAGTGGGGGAACAGTTCAGCCCCAGCATTTT. Protein sequence: CAWSGGTVQPQHF.

Ten or more counts support this clonotype. The chain employs TRBV5-5 and TRBJ2-4; 11 bases fit TRBD2. Germline lookup yields CDR1 SGHKS and CDR2 YYEKEE (reference sequence). Losses at the gene ends were 3 bases for V and 8 bases for J; bases not matched to a gene: 13. The CDR3 length is 17 residues. The CDR3 DNA sequence: TGTGCCAGCAGCTACGGGTCCCTAGCGGGGGGCCGCGACATTCAGTACTTC. Residues: CASSYGSLAGGRDIQYF. Looking up the rest from reference TRBV5-5 and TRBJ2-4 gives the full variable domain: DAGVTQSPTHLIKTRGQQVTLRCSPISGHKSVSWYQQVLGQGPQFIFQYYEKEERGRGNFPDRFSARQFPNYSSELNVNALLLGDSALYLCASSYGSLAGGRDIQYFGAGTRLSVL.

This sequence joins TRBV4-1 and TRBJ2-1; 8 bases align to TRBD1. The CDR3 is 16 residues long. Germline CDR1 MGHRA, CDR2 YSYEKL. V lost 0 bases and J lost 7; bases outside the gene matches: 8. In nucleotides, the CDR3 is TGCGCCAGCAGCCAAGATGGCCAGGGGGCACGTAATGAGCAGTTCTTC. Translation: CASSQDGQGARNEQFF.

This clonotype was counted at least ten times. The chain couples TRBV20-1 to TRBJ1-2; D is unclear. Trimming removed 3 bases from V and 2 bases from J, with 16 bases in between. The CDR3 totals 15 residues. Germline values: CDR1 DFQATT, CDR2 SNEGSKA (reference sequence). The CDR3 sequence: CSASSYEEKNYGYTF. CDR3 sequence (DNA): TGCAGTGCTAGCAGCTACGAAGAGAAAAACTATGGCTACACCTTC.

This clonotype was observed at least ten times. V gene TRBV7-9 combines with J gene TRBJ1-1, with D perhaps TRBD1 (6 bases). V lost 5 bases, J lost 1 base, and 8 bases lay in between. Germline CDR1 and CDR2: SEHNR and FQNEAQ (reference sequence). This CDR3 has 13 residues. The CDR3 sequence is CASSVGQNTEAFF. The CDR3 DNA sequence: TGTGCCAGCAGCGTGGGACAGAACACTGAAGCTTTCTTT.

This clonotype was counted at least ten times. This chain connects TRBV5-1 to TRBJ1-5; no reliable D call. The CDR3 runs to 14 residues. V was shortened by 2 bases and J by 7 bases, with 13 bases between the two germline ends. The germline V gene has CDR1 SGHRS and CDR2 YFSETQ. CDR3 amino acids: CASSFGQTGQPQHF. The CDR3 coding sequence is TGCGCCAGCAGCTTCGGGCAAACCGGGCAGCCCCAGCATTTT. Supplemented by reference TRBV5-1 and TRBJ1-5, the full variable domain reads KAGVTQTPRYLIKTRGQQVTLSCSPISGHRSVSWYQQTPGQGLQFLFEYFSETQRNKGNFPGRFSGRQFSNSRSEMNVSTLELGDSALYLCASSFGQTGQPQHFGDGTRLSIL.

The chain carries TRBV18 and TRBJ2-3; tentative D call: TRBD2 (6 bases). Germline V gives CDR1 KGHSH, CDR2 LQKENI. The CDR3 sequence is 18 residues long. The V end lost 0 bases, the J end lost 1 base, and 17 bases lay between the germline ends. The CDR3 is CASSPPRGSCGGTDTQYF. The CDR3 region has the DNA TGTGCCAGCTCACCACCGCGGGGATCGTGCGGTGGCACAGATACGCAGTATTTT.

At least ten counts were recorded for this clonotype. The CDR3 protein is CASSQFTSGEQFF. The CDR3 DNA reads as TGTGCCAGCAGCCAATTCACTAGCGGTGAGCAGTTCTTC. This chain connects TRBV3-1 to TRBJ2-1; the match to TRBD2 covers 8 bases. Germline-derived CDR1 and CDR2 are LGHDT and YNNKEL (reference sequence). V shed 2 bases, J shed 9 bases, and the junction held 3 bases outside the gene matches. There are 13 residues in the CDR3.

This clonotype was counted only a few times. The chain has TRBV7-2 and TRBJ1-2; D gene uncertain. This CDR3 comprises 13 residues. Per germline, CDR1 SGHTA and CDR2 FQGNSA. The V end lost 4 bases, the J end lost 6 bases, and 12 bases lay between the germline ends. In nucleotides, the CDR3 is TGTGCCAGCAGCTCCTATATAAACGATGGCTACACCTTC. Its protein product is CASSSYINDGYTF.

This clonotype was counted ten times or more. The chain couples TRBV20-1 to TRBJ1-3, with TRBD1 as a possible D gene (5 bases). The CDR3 extends over 16 amino acids. The germline V and J ends were trimmed by 0 bases and 4 bases, with 16 bases remaining between them. Germline values: CDR1 DFQATT, CDR2 SNEGSKA (reference sequence). This CDR3 reads CSARDPGREAGNTIYF. CDR3 in DNA: TGCAGTGCTAGAGATCCGGGCAGGGAGGCAGGAAACACCATATATTTT.

In its sample, this clonotype was seen a few times. V and J are TRBV29-1 and TRBJ1-2; 8 nucleotides agree with TRBD1. With 6 bases clipped from V and 5 bases from J, the junction kept 5 bases outside the gene matches. Germline-derived CDR1 and CDR2 are SQVTM and ANQGSEA. The CDR3 runs 12 residues. The CDR3 here is CSVETGGYGYTF. The CDR3 DNA is TGCAGCGTGGAAACAGGGGGGTATGGCTACACCTTC.

The chain has TRBV10-3 and TRBJ2-7; no clear D gene. CDR1 ENHRY and CDR2 SYGVKD come from the germline V gene. Trimming pared 6 bases from V and 7 bases from J, leaving 19 bases between. The CDR3 sequence is 14 residues long. CDR3 DNA sequence: TGTGCCATCAGCGGGCGTGGCACGGTCGGGGAGCAGTACTTC. The encoded protein is CAISGRGTVGEQYF.

The chain recombines TRBV12-3 or TRBV12-4 with TRBJ2-7; D is possibly TRBD2 (6 bases). The CDR3 runs 14 residues. Deletions cut 5 bases from V and 0 bases from J, with 11 bases between. The CDR3, as DNA: TGTGCCAGCAGTACGGGACTGGGCTCCTACGAGCAGTACTTC. Encoded protein: CASSTGLGSYEQYF.

This clonotype was recorded many times. The rearrangement uses TRBV5-1 and TRBJ2-7, with D perhaps TRBD1 (6 bases). The V and J ends lost 4 bases and 4 bases respectively, with 15 bases between them. The CDR3 contains 14 residues. CDR1 is SGHRS and CDR2 is YFSETQ in the germline V gene. The CDR3, as DNA: TGCGCCAGCAGCCCCCGGGACATCAGTTACGAGCAGTACTTC. Amino acid sequence: CASSPRDISYEQYF.

This clonotype appeared many times. The rearrangement joins TRBV29-1 to TRBJ1-1, with TRBD1 as a possible D gene (5 bases). V was pared by 0 bases and J by 6 bases, with 14 bases between. Germline-derived CDR1 and CDR2 are SQVTM and ANQGSEA. The CDR3 extends over 14 amino acids. The CDR3 DNA follows: TGCAGCGTTGAAGAAGCGTCTCGAGGGGCTGAAGCTTTCTTT. Protein product: CSVEEASRGAEAFF.

This clonotype occurred many times. This rearrangement joins TRBV24-1 to TRBJ2-1; TRBD1 matches 9 bases. V was clipped by 4 bases and J by 6 bases; unmatched bases: 3. From germline, CDR1 is KGHDR and CDR2 SFDVKD. The CDR3 is 14 amino acids. In DNA, the CDR3 is TGTGCCACCAGTGACCCGACAGGGGGCAATGAGCAGTTCTTC. Encoded protein: CATSDPTGGNEQFF.

This clonotype was seen a single time. V usage is TRBV12-3 or TRBV12-4 and J usage is TRBJ1-1; D is unclear. The CDR3 sequence is 11 residues long. V was clipped by 6 bases and J by 5 bases, with 7 bases between them. CDR3 amino acids: CASSPRTEAFF. CDR3 DNA: TGTGCCAGCAGCCCCCGAACTGAAGCTTTCTTT.

The CDR3 coding sequence is TGTGCCAGCAGTGAAGCCAACACAATCACTGAAGCTTTCTTT. This sequence encodes CASSEANTITEAFF. The chain combines TRBV2 with TRBJ1-1, with D hard to call. Deletions cut 0 bases from V and 4 bases from J, with 9 bases between. This CDR3 is built from 14 residues. Germline V gene data show CDR1 as SNHLY and CDR2 as FYNNEI. Using reference TRBV2 and TRBJ1-1 for the parts outside the CDR3, the full variable domain is EPEVTQTPSHQVTQMGQEVILRCVPISNHLYFYWYRQILGQKVEFLVSFYNNEISEKSEIFDDQFSVERPDGSNFTLKIRSTKLEDSAMYFCASSEANTITEAFFGQGTRLTVV.

In this sample, this clonotype turned up a few times. The chain links TRBV30 to TRBJ1-2; D possibly corresponds to TRBD1 (5 bases). Germline CDR1 reads GTSNPN; CDR2 reads SVGIG (reference sequence). The CDR3 length is 16 residues. Trimming took 2 bases from V and 8 from J, leaving 24 bases between them. Here the CDR3 DNA reads TGTGCCTGGAGTCAATACTTCGGACATCAACTATGGGGCTACACCTTC. Translated: CAWSQYFGHQLWGYTF.

In this sample, this clonotype turned up many times. The rearrangement uses TRBV19 and TRBJ2-3; TRBD1 matches at 11 bases. The CDR3 has 16 residues. V dropped 5 bases and J dropped 5; count of bases not matched to a gene: 9. Germline-derived CDR1 and CDR2 are LNHDA and SQIVND (reference sequence). As DNA, the CDR3 is TGTGCCAGTAGTGCAGGCCGGACAGGGGGCGGAGATACGCAGTATTTT. Protein sequence: CASSAGRTGGGDTQYF.

This clonotype was seen a handful of times. This chain joins TRBV20-1 and TRBJ1-4; D gene ambiguous. The germline V gene encodes CDR1 DFQATT and CDR2 SNEGSKA (reference sequence). Trimming pared 6 bases from V and 11 bases from J, leaving 16 bases between. The CDR3 has 12 residues. The CDR3 loop is CSASLNAEKLFF. In DNA, the CDR3 is TGCAGTGCGAGCCTCAACGCGGAGAAACTGTTTTTT.

This chain joins TRBV29-1 and TRBJ2-7, with 11 bases fitting TRBD1. The CDR3 totals 15 residues. The V gene's germline CDR1 is SQVTM and CDR2 ANQGSEA. The ends lost 4 bases at V and 6 bases at J; junction bases unmatched: 11. The CDR3 DNA follows: TGCAGCGTTGTTACCACGGACAGGGGGCTACGCGAGCAGTACTTC. It yields the protein CSVVTTDRGLREQYF.

DNA of the CDR3: TGTGCCAGCAGTAGGGGACAGGTTAGCTCTGGAAACACCATATATTTT. Its protein product is CASSRGQVSSGNTIYF. This rearrangement joins TRBV6-5 to TRBJ1-3; 8 nucleotides agree with TRBD1. In germline, CDR1 is MNHEY, CDR2 SVGAGI. After removal of 5 bases from V and 0 bases from J, the junction contained 6 bases not matched to a gene. The CDR3 covers 16 residues.

This clonotype appeared many times. J is TRBJ1-2 and V is TRBV3-1; 8 nucleotides agree with TRBD1. V gave up 2 bases and J gave up 5 bases; unmatched junction bases: 13. Germline V gives CDR1 LGHDT, CDR2 YNNKEL (reference sequence). This CDR3 spans 17 amino acids. The CDR3 sequence: CASSQRGYRGEKYGYTF. The CDR3 DNA sequence: TGTGCCAGCAGCCAAAGGGGGTACAGGGGGGAGAAGTATGGCTACACCTTC.

This clonotype was observed at least ten times. This chain uses TRBV6-1 with TRBJ1-6; D unresolved. The V gene's germline CDR1 is MNHNS and CDR2 SASEGT. The CDR3 has 14 amino acids. The V gene lost 0 bases and the J gene lost 9 bases, with 9 bases spanning the gap. The CDR3 reads CASSEATSGSPLHF. The CDR3 DNA sequence: TGTGCCAGCAGTGAAGCGACCTCCGGTTCACCCCTCCACTTT.